This T cell receptor beta chain was captured in a study of T cell repertoires in cytomegalovirus infection. The study's findings and limits: Individuals carrying CMV plus the relevant HLA were identified by cumulative frequency of public TCR beta families.

TCRdb reprocessed the reads via MiXCR and lists one record per CDR3 protein. The sample carries hundreds of thousands of distinct CDR3 sequences, less than 25% recorded once. This clonotype appeared many times. Its antigen is as yet unknown. V shed 5 bases, J shed 4 bases, and the junction held 6 bases outside the gene matches. CDR3 length: 15 amino acids. Germline CDR1 reads SGHVS; CDR2 reads FNYEAQ. This sequence was found in a human donor in good health (CMV status not recorded). Some clones in this sample may be carry-over from other donors' samples. The chain links TRBV7-6 to TRBJ2-1, with 9 bases identical to TRBD1. The sequenced sample consisted of CD8+ T cells from PBMCs. CDR3 bases: TGTGCCAGCAGCCCGCGGGACAGGGCTTACAATGAGCAGTTCTTC. Translation: CASSPRDRAYNEQFF.